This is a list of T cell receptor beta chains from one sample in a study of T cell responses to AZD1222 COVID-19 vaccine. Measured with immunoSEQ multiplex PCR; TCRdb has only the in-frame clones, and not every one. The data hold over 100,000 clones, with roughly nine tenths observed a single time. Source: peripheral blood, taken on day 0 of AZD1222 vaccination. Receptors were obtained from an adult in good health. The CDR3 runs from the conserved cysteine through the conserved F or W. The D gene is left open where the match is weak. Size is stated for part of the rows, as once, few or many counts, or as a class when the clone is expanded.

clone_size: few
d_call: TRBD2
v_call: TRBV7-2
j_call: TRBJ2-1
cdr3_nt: TGTGCCAGCAGCTTAGTATCTGGCGGGGGGGCCAATGAGCAGTTCTTC
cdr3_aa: CASSLVSGGGANEQFF

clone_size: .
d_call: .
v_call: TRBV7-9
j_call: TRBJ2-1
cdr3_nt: TGTGCCAGCAGCACCCTAGGGACTCACAATGAGCAGTTCTTC
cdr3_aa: CASSTLGTHNEQFF

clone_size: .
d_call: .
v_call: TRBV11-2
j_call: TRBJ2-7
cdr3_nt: TGTGCCAGCAGCACAAGACTGCTGCAGTACTTC
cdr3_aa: CASSTRLLQYF

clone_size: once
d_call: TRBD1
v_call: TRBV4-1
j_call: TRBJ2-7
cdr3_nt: TGCGCCAGCAGCCAAGAAGGCGGACAGGGCGCCGCGCAGTACTTC
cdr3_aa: CASSQEGGQGAAQYF

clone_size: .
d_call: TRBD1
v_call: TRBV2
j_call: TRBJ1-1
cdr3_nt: TGTGCCAGCAGTGTCGGACAGGGCAACACTGAAGCTTTCTTT
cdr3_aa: CASSVGQGNTEAFF

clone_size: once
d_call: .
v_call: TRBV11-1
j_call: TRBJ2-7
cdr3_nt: TGTGCCAGCAGCTATGACGGAGGCCCCTACGAGCAGTACTTC
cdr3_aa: CASSYDGGPYEQYF

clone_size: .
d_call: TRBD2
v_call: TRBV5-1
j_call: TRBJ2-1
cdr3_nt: TGCGCCAGCAGCTCGGGGACTAGCGGCACCAGTGAGCAGTTCTTC
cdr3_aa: CASSSGTSGTSEQFF

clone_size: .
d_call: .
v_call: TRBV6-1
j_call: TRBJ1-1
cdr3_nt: TGTGCCAGCAGTGAAGCGCTTCCAGCCCCTGAAGCTTTCTTT
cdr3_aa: CASSEALPAPEAFF

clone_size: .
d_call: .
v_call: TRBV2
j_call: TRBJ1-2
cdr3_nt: TGTGCCAGCAGTCTAGACCAGGGGGGCTACACCTTC
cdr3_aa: CASSLDQGGYTF

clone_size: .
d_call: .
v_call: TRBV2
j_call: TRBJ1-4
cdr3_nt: TGTGCCAGCAGAGAAGGGGAAACTAATGAAAAACTGTTTTTT
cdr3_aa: CASREGETNEKLFF

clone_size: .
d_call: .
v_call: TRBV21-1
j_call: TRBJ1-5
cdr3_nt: TGTGCCAGCAGCAAGCTCCCCACGGGGAGCAATCAGCCCCAGCATTTT
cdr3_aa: CASSKLPTGSNQPQHF

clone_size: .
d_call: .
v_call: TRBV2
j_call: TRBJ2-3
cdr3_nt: TGTGCCAGCAGTGAAGCCCGGGGGACGCAGTATTTT
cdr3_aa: CASSEARGTQYF

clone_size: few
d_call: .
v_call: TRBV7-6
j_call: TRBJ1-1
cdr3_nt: TGTGCCAGCAGCCTGGTGGGGCAGGGGACTGAAGCTTTCTTT
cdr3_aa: CASSLVGQGTEAFF

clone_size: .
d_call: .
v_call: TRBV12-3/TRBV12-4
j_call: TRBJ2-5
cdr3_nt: TGTGCCAGCAGTTTCAAGCCCGAGACCCAGTACTTC
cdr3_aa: CASSFKPETQYF

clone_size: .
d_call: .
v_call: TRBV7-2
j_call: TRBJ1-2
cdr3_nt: TGTGCCAGCAGCTTGACGGATCTCCGGGGCTACACCTTC
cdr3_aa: CASSLTDLRGYTF

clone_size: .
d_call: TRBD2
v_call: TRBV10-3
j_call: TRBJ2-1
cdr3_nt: TGTGCCATCAGTGACGGGACTAGCGCCCCCGGTTTCTACAATGAGCAGTTCTTC
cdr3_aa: CAISDGTSAPGFYNEQFF

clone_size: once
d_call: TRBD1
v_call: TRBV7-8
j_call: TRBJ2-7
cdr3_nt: TGTGCCAGCAGCGTAGGGTTTAGGGACAGGGCCTACGAGCAGTACTTC
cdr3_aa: CASSVGFRDRAYEQYF

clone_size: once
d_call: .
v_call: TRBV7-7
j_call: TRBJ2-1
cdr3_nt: TGTGCCAGCAGCTTAGGGGGTGGGATCCGGGATGAGCAGTTCTTC
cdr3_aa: CASSLGGGIRDEQFF

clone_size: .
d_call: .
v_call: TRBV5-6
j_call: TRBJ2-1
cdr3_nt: TGTGCCAGCAACCGGGACACCTCCTACAATGAGCAGTTCTTC
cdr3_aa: CASNRDTSYNEQFF

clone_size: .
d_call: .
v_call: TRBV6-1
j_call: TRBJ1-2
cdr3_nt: TGTGCCAGCAGTGAGAGAGATAGGGGTTATGGCTACACCTTC
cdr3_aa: CASSERDRGYGYTF

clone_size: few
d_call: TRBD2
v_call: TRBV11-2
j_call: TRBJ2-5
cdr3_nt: TGTGCCAGCAGCTCGGGGGAGGGCCAAATAGAGACCCAGTACTTC
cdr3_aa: CASSSGEGQIETQYF

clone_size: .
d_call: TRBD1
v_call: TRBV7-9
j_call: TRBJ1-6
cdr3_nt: TGTGCCAGCAGCTTAGCGTTGTCCCGGACAGGGACTCAATATTCACCCCTCCACTTT
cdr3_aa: CASSLALSRTGTQYSPLHF

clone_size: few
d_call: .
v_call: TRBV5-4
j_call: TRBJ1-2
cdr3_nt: TGTGCCAGCAGCTTGTTAGCGGGGTATGGCTACACCTTC
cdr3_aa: CASSLLAGYGYTF

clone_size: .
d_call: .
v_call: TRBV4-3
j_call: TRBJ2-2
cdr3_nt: TGCGCCAGCAGCCACGAGGCTAGCGAGGCCGGGGAGCTGTTTTTT
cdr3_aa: CASSHEASEAGELFF

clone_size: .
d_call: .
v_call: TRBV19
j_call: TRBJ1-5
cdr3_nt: TGTGCCAGTAGTAGGGGTTCAGGGATTAGCAATCAGCCCCAGCATTTT
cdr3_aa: CASSRGSGISNQPQHF

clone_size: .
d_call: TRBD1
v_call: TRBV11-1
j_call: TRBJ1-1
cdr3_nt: TGTGCCAGCAGCTTAATAGCAGGGGGCACTGAAGCTTTCTTT
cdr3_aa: CASSLIAGGTEAFF